A selection of T cell receptor beta chains follows, all from one sample in a study of T-cell memory formation after mild COVID-19. TCRdb fed the 5' RACE reads into MiXCR, producing one record per CDR3 protein. The sample has roughly 480,000 distinct CDR3 sequences, around 27% seen once. What was sequenced was PBMCs or a T cell subset sorted from them (not recorded which). These receptors all come from an adult woman who had mild COVID-19 (a few samples of this study predate the infection). Cell type and time point are not known. The CDR3 runs from the conserved cysteine through the conserved F or W. A D gene is named only where the DNA matches it firmly. The listing skips clone size in some rows; elsewhere it reads once, few, many or a size class.

j_call d_call v_call clone_size cdr3_nt cdr3_aa
TRBJ2-1 TRBD2 TRBV20-1 . TGCAGTGCTAGAGATCTATTCGAGCGGGAATCCTACAATGAGCAGTTCTTC CSARDLFERESYNEQFF
TRBJ2-7 TRBD2 TRBV7-9 . TGTGCCAGCAGCTTAGTTCTAGCGGGAGAGAACGAGCAGTACTTC CASSLVLAGENEQYF
TRBJ2-4 . TRBV11-3 . TGTGCCAGCAGCCCCCTGGGGGCACAGGGTAAAAACATTCAGTACTTC CASSPLGAQGKNIQYF
TRBJ2-5 . TRBV7-6 few TGTGCCAGCAGCTTAGTTCCCAGAGAGGAGACCCAGTACTTC CASSLVPREETQYF
TRBJ1-1 . TRBV9 . TGTGCCAGCAGCGTCGTGATTAACACTGAAGCTTTCTTT CASSVVINTEAFF
TRBJ2-1 . TRBV11-1 few TGTGCCAGCAGCTTAGCCGGGACTCCTACGTTGCCGTTCTTC CASSLAGTPTLPFF
TRBJ1-1 . TRBV12-3/TRBV12-4 . TGTGCCAGCAGTTTTCTATTAACTGAAGCTTTCTTT CASSFLLTEAFF
TRBJ1-5 TRBD1 TRBV18 . TGTGCCAGCTCGGGACAGCCCAATCAGCCCCAGCATTTT CASSGQPNQPQHF
TRBJ2-1 TRBD1 TRBV12-3/TRBV12-4 few TGTGCCAGCAGTTTCCCGACTACAGGGGTGGGGTACAATGAGCAGTTCTTC CASSFPTTGVGYNEQFF
TRBJ1-1 . TRBV9 . TGTGCCAGCAGCGTAGGCGGGATAACTGAAGCTTTCTTT CASSVGGITEAFF
TRBJ2-1 TRBD2 TRBV9 few TGTGCCAGCAGCTATACTAGCGGCAATGAGCAGTTCTTC CASSYTSGNEQFF
TRBJ2-2 . TRBV7-9 . TGTGCCAGCAGCCAGGGGAGGACCGGGGAGCTGTTTTTT CASSQGRTGELFF
TRBJ2-7 TRBD1 TRBV20-1 . TGCAGTGCTAGAGACGGGACAGGTCCCTCCTACGAGCAGTACTTC CSARDGTGPSYEQYF
TRBJ2-1 TRBD2 TRBV7-6 . TGTGCCAGCAGCTTAGCGCTAGCGGGGAACAATGAGCAGTTCTTC CASSLALAGNNEQFF
TRBJ2-7 . TRBV12-3/TRBV12-4 . TGTGCCAGCACCGACGGGGGACCCTACGAGCAGTACTTC CASTDGGPYEQYF
TRBJ2-3 . TRBV7-3 . TGTGCCAGCAGCTTAATTGGGGGGGGCCGACCAGGTACGCAGTATTTT CASSLIGGGRPGTQYF
TRBJ2-1 TRBD2 TRBV7-8 many TGTGCCAGCAGCTTGCGCGGGGGGGAGTACAATGAGCAGTTCTTC CASSLRGGEYNEQFF
TRBJ2-1 TRBD2 TRBV5-1 few TGCGCCAGCAGCTTGGCGCGGGGGGCATCTGGTGAGCAGTTCTTC CASSLARGASGEQFF
TRBJ2-7 . TRBV12-3/TRBV12-4 . TGTGCCAGCAGTTTAAGAGATTACGAGCAGTACTTC CASSLRDYEQYF
TRBJ2-1 TRBD2 TRBV4-2 few TGTGCCAGCAGCCAAGGGGCGGGAGATGAGCAGTTCTTC CASSQGAGDEQFF
TRBJ1-4 . TRBV5-1 . TGCGCCAGCAGCTTGGCGGGACTCGGTGAAAAACTGTTTTTT CASSLAGLGEKLFF
TRBJ1-1 . TRBV7-2 few TGTGCCAGCAGCTTTAGGTCCAACACTGAAGCTTTCTTT CASSFRSNTEAFF
TRBJ1-2 . TRBV5-1 . TGCGCCAGCAGCTTGGGAAGACGACAGCAAGCTTCATATGGCTACACCTTC CASSLGRRQQASYGYTF
TRBJ1-2 TRBD1 TRBV7-2 . TGTGCCAGCAGCCCAGACAGGGCTTCTGGCTACACCTTC CASSPDRASGYTF
TRBJ2-3 . TRBV12-3/TRBV12-4 . TGTGCCAGCAGCGCAGTAGGGTCAGATACGCAGTATTTT CASSAVGSDTQYF
TRBJ1-2 . TRBV29-1 . TGCAGCGTTGCGGGATCGTCAGCGGGCTACACCTTC CSVAGSSAGYTF
TRBJ2-3 . TRBV11-2 . TGTGCCAGCAGCTTAGATCCGACTGCAACAGATACGCAGTATTTT CASSLDPTATDTQYF
TRBJ2-1 TRBD1 TRBV5-1 . TGCGCCAGCAGCTTGGTCCCCCCGGGACAGGGGGCCCCTGGCATGTATGAGCAGTTCTTC CASSLVPPGQGAPGMYEQFF
TRBJ2-1 TRBD1 TRBV3-1 few TGTGCCAGCAGCCACACAGGGGATCATTACAATGAGCAGTTCTTC CASSHTGDHYNEQFF
TRBJ1-1 TRBD1 TRBV24-1 . TGTGCCACCAGTGGCCCCCGCGGGACAGATGAAGCTTTCTTT CATSGPRGTDEAFF
TRBJ2-3 . TRBV5-1 . TGCGCCAGCAGAGAAACCGGGACCCTCACAGATACGCAGTATTTT CASRETGTLTDTQYF
TRBJ1-1 TRBD1 TRBV5-1 . TGCGCCAGTGTGGATACAGGGGACACTGAAGCTTTCTTT CASVDTGDTEAFF
TRBJ1-2 . TRBV5-1 . TGCGCCAGCAGCTTGGAAGACAGTATACCCACCTTC CASSLEDSIPTF
TRBJ2-3 TRBD2 TRBV6-1 . TGTGCCAGCAGTTCTAGACTAGCGGTTCTCACAGATACGCAGTATTTT CASSSRLAVLTDTQYF
TRBJ2-1 . TRBV7-6 many TGTGCCAGCAGCTTACGGGGCTCCTACAATGAGCAGTTCTTC CASSLRGSYNEQFF
TRBJ1-5 . TRBV5-5 . TGTGCCAGCAGGCCTAGGGCCGGGGAATTTCAGCCCCAGCATTTT CASRPRAGEFQPQHF
TRBJ2-1 . TRBV27 many TGTGCCAGCAGCCGAAACAATGAGCAGTTCTTC CASSRNNEQFF
TRBJ2-7 TRBD2 TRBV28 few TGTGCCAGCACCCCCCGCCTAGCGGGGATCTACGAGCAGTACTTC CASTPRLAGIYEQYF
TRBJ2-1 . TRBV7-3 . TGTGCCAGCAGTCGAGCCGCATCCTACAATGAGCAGTTCTTC CASSRAASYNEQFF
TRBJ1-1 . TRBV12-3/TRBV12-4 few TGTGCCAGCAGTTTAGACGGAGGGTATGAAGCTTTCTTT CASSLDGGYEAFF
TRBJ2-1 TRBD2 TRBV27 few TGTGCCAGCAGTTTGGTAGCGGGAGGGGTAAGCTCCTACAATGAGCAGTTCTTC CASSLVAGGVSSYNEQFF
TRBJ2-7 . TRBV12-3/TRBV12-4 . TGTGCCAGCAGCCCAGAGGGCTACAGCTACGAGCAGTACTTC CASSPEGYSYEQYF
TRBJ2-1 TRBD2 TRBV7-9 few TGTGCCAGCAGCTCACTAGCGGGAGACTTACAGGGGAATGAGCAGTTCTTC CASSSLAGDLQGNEQFF
TRBJ1-3 . TRBV12-3/TRBV12-4 . TGTGCCAGCAGTTTACGGCAGGTTCCAGGAAACACCATATATTTT CASSLRQVPGNTIYF
TRBJ2-7 TRBD1 TRBV20-1 . TGCAGTGCTAGGGACAGGGTCTCCTACGAGCAGTACTTC CSARDRVSYEQYF
TRBJ2-1 . TRBV5-1 few TGCGCCAGCAGCTTGGACAGGTCAAACAATGAGCAGTTCTTC CASSLDRSNNEQFF
TRBJ2-1 TRBD2 TRBV28 . TGTGCCAGCAGTTTAGTTTTAGCGGGGGTGAAAGACAATGAGCAGTTCTTC CASSLVLAGVKDNEQFF
TRBJ1-4 TRBD1 TRBV2 . TGTGCCAGCGGCGGACAGGGGGCCGGTGAAAAACTGTTTTTT CASGGQGAGEKLFF
TRBJ2-1 . TRBV6-2/TRBV6-3 . TGTGCCAGCAGTTACGACGGGACCCCGTACAATGAGCAGTTCTTC CASSYDGTPYNEQFF
TRBJ2-1 TRBD1 TRBV18 few TGTGCCAGCTCACTTATTGACAGGGGTGAGGGTTTCTCCTACAATGAGCAGTTCTTC CASSLIDRGEGFSYNEQFF
TRBJ2-3 . TRBV20-1 . TGCAGTGCTACCGGGGCCACCTTTAACACAGATACGCAGTATTTT CSATGATFNTDTQYF
TRBJ2-3 . TRBV6-5 . TGTGCCAGCAGTTACTCGTGGGCCGGTACAGATACGCAGTATTTT CASSYSWAGTDTQYF
TRBJ1-6 . TRBV12-3/TRBV12-4 . TGTGCCAGCAGTACGGGGGCGGCGACACCCCTCCACTTT CASSTGAATPLHF
TRBJ2-2 TRBD2 TRBV7-9 . TGTGCCAGCAGCTCTCGGACCGGGGGGGCCGACACCGGGGAGCTGTTTTTT CASSSRTGGADTGELFF
TRBJ2-7 TRBD1 TRBV29-1 few TGCAGCGTTGGAAGGACAGGGGGCGACGAGCAGTACTTC CSVGRTGGDEQYF
TRBJ1-5 . TRBV6-5 few TGTGCCAGCAGTTACACCGGCCCAGGGTACCCCTTCGGCAGCAATCAGCCCCAGCATTTT CASSYTGPGYPFGSNQPQHF
TRBJ2-1 TRBD2 TRBV9 few TGTGCCAGCAGCCCCCACGGGGGGACTAGCGGGGGGACCTCCTACAATGAGCAGTTCTTC CASSPHGGTSGGTSYNEQFF
TRBJ2-1 TRBD1 TRBV24-1 many TGTGCCACCAGTGATATCGACAGGGGGTTCAACAATGAGCAGTTCTTC CATSDIDRGFNNEQFF
TRBJ1-2 . TRBV19 . TGTGCCAGTAGTATAGACTGGCGGGACACCCTTAGCTATGGCTACACCTTC CASSIDWRDTLSYGYTF